This passage covers 24 T cell receptor beta chains from one sample sequenced in a study of control samples from healthy donors and cancer patients. The table came from immunoSEQ multiplex PCR; TCRdb's copy has only in-frame clones and leaves some out. There are about 150,000 clones in the sample; over 90% occur only once, and 2% to 2.5% lies in the top ten. The sample taken for sequencing was blood. The receptors come from a man aged 50 or older in good health.

The J gene is TRBJ2-3, the V gene TRBV18; D not certain. The germline gives CDR1 KGHSH, CDR2 LQKENI. Trimming pared 3 bases from V and 0 bases from J, leaving 4 bases between. This CDR3 is 13 amino acids long. CDR3 coding DNA: TGTGCCAGCTCACCGCATAGCACAGATACGCAGTATTTT. It codes for CASSPHSTDTQYF.

The chain employs TRBV24-1 and TRBJ2-7; D is unclear. The ends were cut back, 5 bases at V and 8 bases at J, with 12 bases in the middle. Looked up from germline, CDR1 is KGHDR and CDR2 is SFDVKD. CDR3 size: 12 residues. The CDR3 DNA reads TGTGCCACCAGTGGTTCAGAGTATCAGCAGTACTTC. It is translated as CATSGSEYQQYF.

The chain uses TRBV4-1 and TRBJ2-2; no firm D call. V was clipped by 5 bases and J by 0 bases, with 7 bases between them. Germline values: CDR1 MGHRA, CDR2 YSYEKL. The length of the CDR3 is 14 residues. The DNA of the CDR3 is TGCGCCAGCAGCGGATACGCGAACACCGGGGAGCTGTTTTTT. This sequence encodes CASSGYANTGELFF.

This clone came up a few times. The V call is TRBV28, the J call TRBJ1-1; D is undetermined. The CDR3 contains 13 residues. V dropped 7 bases and J dropped 0 bases, with 9 bases sitting between them. Germline V gene sequence: CDR1 MDHEN, CDR2 SYDVKM. CDR3 nucleotide sequence: TGTGCCAGCATAGGCGGATTGAACACTGAAGCTTTCTTT. Amino acid sequence: CASIGGLNTEAFF.

The chain combines TRBV24-1 with TRBJ2-2; TRBD2 agrees at 12 bases. Germline CDR1 reads KGHDR; CDR2 reads SFDVKD. V trimming: 6 bases; J trimming: 7 bases; junction bases outside the gene matches: 8. The CDR3 is made up of 16 amino acids. CDR3 nucleotide sequence: TGTGCCACCAGTTCGAGACTAGCGGGAGTGGGCGGGGAGCTGTTTTTT. Translating gives CATSSRLAGVGGELFF.

The genes are TRBV30 and TRBJ1-1; D might be TRBD1 (5 bases). Germline assignment: CDR1 GTSNPN and CDR2 SVGIG (reference sequence). The CDR3 has 15 amino acids. The V gene lost 3 bases and the J gene lost 1 base, with 15 bases spanning the gap. CDR3 sequence (DNA): TGTGCCTGGAGCCCTACGGGGCGCGCGAACACTGAAGCTTTCTTT. The encoded protein is CAWSPTGRANTEAFF.

The chain couples TRBV5-1 to TRBJ2-2; D unresolved. V lost 2 bases and J lost 0, with 8 bases in between. CDR3 length: 15 amino acids. The germline CDR1 and CDR2 sequences are SGHRS and YFSETQ. The CDR3 sequence: CASSLMEANTGELFF. The CDR3 DNA follows: TGCGCCAGCAGCTTAATGGAAGCGAACACCGGGGAGCTGTTTTTT.

The chain employs TRBV11-2 and TRBJ2-2, with a weak D call TRBD2 (6 bases). This CDR3 is 14 amino acids long. Per germline, CDR1 SGHAT and CDR2 FQNNGV. V lost 1 base and J lost 9, with 12 bases in between. The CDR3 protein is CASSLGGVGRELFF. The CDR3 DNA reads as TGTGCCAGCAGCTTAGGCGGGGTGGGGAGGGAGCTGTTTTTT. The full variable domain, with the rest looked up from reference TRBV11-2 and TRBJ2-2, is EAGVAQSPRYKIIEKRQSVAFWCNPISGHATLYWYQQILGQGPKLLIQFQNNGVVDDSQLPKDRFSAERLKGVDSTLKIQPAKLEDSAVYLCASSLGGVGRELFFGEGSRLTVL.

The V and J genes are TRBV24-1 and TRBJ1-1; no clear D. The V gene's germline CDR1 is KGHDR and CDR2 SFDVKD. With 3 bases removed from V and 10 bases from J, the gap between germline ends came to 8 bases. This CDR3 contains 11 residues. CDR3 sequence (DNA): TGTGCCACCAGTGATGGTCGGGGAGCTTTCTTT. It translates to CATSDGRGAFF.

As to this clone: Distinct nucleotide sequences in the sample also encode this CDR3. The V gene is TRBV6-5, the J gene TRBJ2-7, with 9 bases that match TRBD1. Trimming at V came to 4 bases and at J to 2 bases, leaving 6 bases not matched to a gene. The CDR3 runs to 15 residues. Germline V lookup: CDR1 MNHEY, CDR2 SVGAGI. The CDR3 coding sequence is TGTGCCAGCAGTTCTCCGGGACAGGGTGCCTACGAGCAGTACTTC. It specifies CASSSPGQGAYEQYF.

This clone has just one count. The chain is built from TRBV27 and TRBJ1-2; the match to TRBD1 covers 9 bases. Trimming cost V 6 bases and J 4 bases; bases outside gene matches: 3. The CDR3 has 13 amino acids. Per the germline V gene, CDR1 is MNHEY and CDR2 is SMNVEV (reference sequence). Here the CDR3 DNA reads TGTGCCAGCAGGGGACAGGGTCCCTATGGCTACACCTTC. Translating it yields CASRGQGPYGYTF.

V and J are TRBV5-1 and TRBJ2-3; 7 bases fit TRBD2. Germline CDR1 reads SGHRS; CDR2 reads YFSETQ. Losses at the gene ends were 3 bases for V and 4 bases for J; bases not matched to a gene: 5. The CDR3 is 14 residues long. The CDR3 spells CASSSGGSSDTQYF. Here the CDR3 DNA reads TGCGCCAGCAGCTCCGGCGGGAGTTCAGATACGCAGTATTTT.

The rearrangement links TRBV5-1 to TRBJ1-2; 8 bases line up with TRBD1. The germline CDR1 and CDR2 sequences are SGHRS and YFSETQ. The CDR3 runs 15 residues. The V segment lost 2 bases and the J segment 4 bases; nucleotides outside the gene matches: 7. CDR3 nucleotide sequence: TGCGCCAGCAGCTTAGGCGGACAGGGAGGCTATGGCTACACCTTC. This codes for CASSLGGQGGYGYTF.

The J gene is TRBJ2-7, the V gene TRBV15; D gene uncertain. This CDR3 region has 14 residues. Germline V lookup: CDR1 LNHNV, CDR2 YYDKDF (reference sequence). With 3 bases removed from V and 0 bases from J, the gap between germline ends came to 9 bases. The CDR3 protein is CATSRADNSYEQYF. The CDR3 DNA sequence: TGTGCCACCAGCAGGGCAGACAACTCCTACGAGCAGTACTTC.

A single count supports this clone. This CDR3 is CASSKGYTGTSGSSYNEQFF. CDR3 nucleotide sequence: TGTGCCAGCAGCAAAGGGTACACCGGGACTAGCGGGAGTTCCTACAATGAGCAGTTCTTC. The rearrangement joins TRBV21-1 to TRBJ2-1; TRBD2, the table's D call, lacks a check against the DNA. TRBV21-1 is tagged as a pseudogene. The CDR3 is made up of 20 amino acids.

The chain recombines TRBV15 with TRBJ1-1; 7 bases are shared with TRBD1. This CDR3 contains 14 residues. The V segment lost 4 bases and the J segment 1 base; nucleotides outside the gene matches: 3. Germline assignment: CDR1 LNHNV and CDR2 YYDKDF (reference sequence). The CDR3 sequence is CATSIDRANTEAFF. CDR3 nucleotides: TGTGCCACCAGCATCGACAGGGCGAACACTGAAGCTTTCTTT.

The V and J genes are TRBV2 and TRBJ2-7, with 9 bases fitting TRBD1. The ends lost 8 bases at V and 2 bases at J; junction bases unmatched: 4. The CDR3 loop spans 13 amino acids. Germline-derived CDR1 and CDR2 are SNHLY and FYNNEI. Here the CDR3 reads CASGQGITYEQYF. The CDR3 coding sequence is TGTGCCAGCGGACAGGGGATTACCTACGAGCAGTACTTC.

This clone was detected only a few times. V and J are TRBV25-1 and TRBJ1-5; the D gene is possibly TRBD1 (5 bases). V was shortened by 5 bases and J by 6 bases, with 17 bases between the two germline ends. The CDR3 is 15 residues long. Germline CDR1 and CDR2: MGHDK and SYGVNS. CDR3 protein: CASSSGDASSQPQHF. CDR3 nucleotide sequence: TGTGCCAGCAGTAGTGGGGACGCTTCGAGTCAGCCCCAGCATTTT.

The chain uses TRBV3-1 (or the pseudogene TRBV3-2) and TRBJ2-1, with 10 bases matching TRBD2. J was trimmed by 8 bases and V by 2 bases; bases with no gene match: 6. Germline assignment: CDR1 LGHDT and CDR2 YNNKEL (reference sequence). CDR3 length: 15 residues. The CDR3 protein is CASSQTPSGSHEQFF. The CDR3 DNA reads as TGTGCCAGCAGCCAAACCCCTAGCGGGAGTCATGAGCAGTTCTTC.

The rearrangement uses TRBV19 and TRBJ2-2, with TRBD1 matching over 7 bases. Germline V gene lookup returns CDR1 LNHDA and CDR2 SQIVND (reference sequence). This CDR3 is 15 amino acids long. The trim removed 6 bases at V and 5 bases at J, leaving 9 bases unmatched. CDR3: CASRIMTGTTGELFF. As DNA, the CDR3 is TGTGCCAGTAGGATAATGACAGGGACAACCGGGGAGCTGTTTTTT. Supplemented by reference TRBV19 and TRBJ2-2, the full variable domain reads DGGITQSPKYLFRKEGQNVTLSCEQNLNHDAMYWYRQDPGQGLRLIYYSQIVNDFQKGDIAEGYSVSREKKESFPLTVTSAQKNPTAFYLCASRIMTGTTGELFFGEGSRLTVL.

This chain connects TRBV4-2 to TRBJ1-6, with D tentatively TRBD1 (5 bases). The CDR3 spans 18 residues. V was pared by 0 bases and J by 6 bases, with 18 bases between. Germline V gene data show CDR1 as LGHNA and CDR2 as YNFKEQ. The CDR3 coding sequence is TGTGCCAGCAGCCAAGATCGGGCAGGGTATGGCCGTAATTCACCCCTCCACTTT. This sequence encodes CASSQDRAGYGRNSPLHF.

This clone came up once. V usage is TRBV10-3 and J usage is TRBJ2-3; tentatively, D is TRBD1 (5 bases). Germline V gene lookup returns CDR1 ENHRY and CDR2 SYGVKD. This CDR3 spans 13 amino acids. Trimming shortened V by 7 bases and J by 2 bases, and 10 bases separated the two germline ends. CDR3 DNA sequence: TGTGCCATCACAGGACAAAACACAGATACGCAGTATTTT. It is translated as CAITGQNTDTQYF.

V usage is TRBV2 and J usage is TRBJ1-4; D might be TRBD1 (5 bases). Trimming stripped 5 bases from V and 7 bases from J, with 11 bases between. This CDR3 spans 13 amino acids. Germline V gives CDR1 SNHLY, CDR2 FYNNEI. The CDR3 DNA is TGTGCCAGCAGTCCGGGGGTTGGTGAAAAACTGTTTTTT. Translated, it gives CASSPGVGEKLFF.

The chain joins TRBV14 to TRBJ1-4; D gene uncertain. CDR1 and CDR2 (germline): SGHDN, FVKESK. The CDR3 has 16 residues. V was shortened by 4 bases and J by 14 bases, with 26 bases between the two germline ends. The CDR3 reads CASSPGVSLGRTNLFF. The CDR3 DNA reads as TGTGCCAGCAGCCCGGGTGTATCCTTAGGACGGACGAATCTGTTTTTT.